The 18 T cell receptor beta chains below come from one sample, sequenced in a study of blood T cell repertoires in COVID-19. Here immunoSEQ multiplex PCR was the method, and the copy in TCRdb shows in-frame clones only, minus some. Among fewer than 250,000 clones listed, about four fifths were seen once. The material sequenced was peripheral blood. The receptors originated from a woman of 80 years or more with acute or convalescent COVID-19.

The chain has TRBV29-1 and TRBJ2-1; 8 bases fit TRBD2. The ends lost 6 bases at V and 6 bases at J; junction bases unmatched: 7. CDR3 length: 13 residues. The germline gives CDR1 SQVTM, CDR2 ANQGSEA. CDR3: CSVGLVASNEQFF. The CDR3 DNA reads as TGCAGCGTGGGACTAGTTGCAAGCAATGAGCAGTTCTTC.

The gene calls are TRBV12-3 or TRBV12-4 and TRBJ2-7, with D possibly matching TRBD1 (5 bases). This CDR3 is built from 12 residues. The ends were cut back, 2 bases at V and 5 bases at J, with 7 bases in the middle. The CDR3 bases are TGTGCCAGCAGTTTACTCAGGGACGAGCAGTACTTC. This encodes CASSLLRDEQYF.

The chain is built from TRBV30 and TRBJ1-3, with D perhaps TRBD1 (5 bases). Germline CDR1 reads GTSNPN; CDR2 reads SVGIG (reference sequence). The CDR3 has 14 amino acids. This chain's CDR3 is CAYRGMVSGNTIYF. The CDR3 DNA is TGTGCTTACCGGGGGATGGTATCTGGAAACACCATATATTTT.

This chain links TRBV18 with TRBJ1-1; 7 bases are shared with TRBD1. V gave up 3 bases and J gave up 6 bases; unmatched junction bases: 10. This CDR3 spans 15 amino acids. Per the germline V gene, CDR1 is KGHSH and CDR2 is LQKENI. As DNA, the CDR3 is TGTGCCAGCTCACCCCAGGGGGACGGTCGACCTGAAGCTTTCTTT. Translation: CASSPQGDGRPEAFF.

This clone was seen more than once but under ten times. This chain connects TRBV10-3 to TRBJ1-5; a weak D match, TRBD1 (5 bases). Germline CDR1 ENHRY, CDR2 SYGVKD. The CDR3 covers 13 residues. V was clipped by 11 bases and J by 0 bases, with 11 bases between them. This chain's CDR3 is CASAGSSNQPQHF. CDR3 bases: TGTGCCTCAGCAGGGTCTAGCAATCAGCCCCAGCATTTT.

This clone was seen a single time. The V gene is TRBV6-5, the J gene TRBJ2-5, with a tentative D call TRBD1 (5 bases). The CDR3 length is 13 residues. With 7 bases removed from V and 3 bases from J, the gap between germline ends came to 12 bases. Germline lookup yields CDR1 MNHEY and CDR2 SVGAGI. The DNA of the CDR3 is TGTGCCAGCAAGGAGCAGGGAAAAGAGACCCAGTACTTC. It is translated as CASKEQGKETQYF.

The V call is TRBV19, the J call TRBJ1-2; TRBD1 matches at 7 bases. Trimming removed 3 bases from V and 4 bases from J; junction bases left unmatched: 5. CDR1 and CDR2 from the germline V gene are LNHDA and SQIVND (reference sequence). CDR3 length equals 14 residues. The CDR3 loop is CASSIESGGYGYTF. CDR3 nucleotide sequence: TGTGCCAGTAGTATTGAGTCAGGGGGCTATGGCTACACCTTC.

V gene TRBV5-1 combines with J gene TRBJ2-2; 12 nucleotides align to TRBD2. CDR3 length equals 16 residues. Looked up from germline, CDR1 is SGHRS and CDR2 is YFSETQ. V shed 3 bases, J shed 2 bases, and the junction held 2 bases outside the gene matches. The DNA of the CDR3 is TGCGCCAGCAGCTCCGGACTAGCGGGAAACACCGGGGAGCTGTTTTTT. Protein sequence: CASSSGLAGNTGELFF.

This clone was seen a handful of times. V usage is TRBV15 and J usage is TRBJ2-7; D not certain. The germline V gene has CDR1 LNHNV and CDR2 YYDKDF (reference sequence). This CDR3 has 13 amino acids. V was trimmed by 0 bases and J by 1 base, leaving 4 bases between them. The CDR3 loop is CATSRDRSYEQYF. The CDR3 nucleotides are TGTGCCACCAGCAGAGATCGTTCCTACGAGCAGTACTTC.

This clone was seen only a few times. The chain carries TRBV7-2 and TRBJ2-2; a possible D gene is TRBD2 (6 bases). CDR1 is SGHTA and CDR2 is FQGNSA in the germline V gene. Between the trimmed V and J ends, which lost 7 bases and 4 bases, there was a span of 16 bases. The CDR3 covers 15 residues. The CDR3 reads CASTTPRRGTGELFF. The CDR3 DNA follows: TGTGCCAGCACGACCCCCCGGCGGGGCACCGGGGAGCTGTTTTTT.

The chain combines TRBV20-1 with TRBJ2-1; TRBD1 agrees at 8 bases. V lost 3 bases, J lost 4 bases, and 11 bases stayed unmatched. This CDR3 is 16 amino acids long. Germline CDR1 DFQATT, CDR2 SNEGSKA (reference sequence). DNA of the CDR3: TGCAGTGCTAGTGCTTTCTCGGACAGGGCTTACAATGAGCAGTTCTTC. This encodes CSASAFSDRAYNEQFF.

In its sample, this clone was seen once. This chain uses TRBV9 with TRBJ2-3, with 8 nucleotides matching TRBD2. The germline V gene encodes CDR1 SGDLS and CDR2 YYNGEE. This CDR3 is built from 13 residues. Unmatched junction bases numbered 7, after V lost 5 bases and J lost 8 bases. The CDR3 sequence is CASRAAGAGTQYF. The DNA of the CDR3 is TGTGCCAGCAGAGCAGCGGGGGCGGGTACGCAGTATTTT.

This clone was recorded once. In nucleotides, the CDR3 is TGTGCCAGCAGCTTAATACTAGCGGGAGGGCCGTCTGAGCAGTTCTTC. Translating it yields CASSLILAGGPSEQFF. This sequence joins TRBV7-3 and TRBJ2-1; TRBD2 aligns across 13 bases. This CDR3 comprises 16 residues. J gave up 9 bases and V 1 base, and 6 bases lay outside the gene matches. Per the germline V gene, CDR1 is SGHTA and CDR2 is FQGTGA.

The rearrangement joins TRBV5-5 to TRBJ1-5; D is ambiguous. The CDR3 runs 16 residues. Germline values: CDR1 SGHKS, CDR2 YYEKEE (reference sequence). With 4 bases removed from V and 1 base from J, the gap between germline ends came to 15 bases. This chain's CDR3 is CASSIGRGSSNQPQHF. For the CDR3, the DNA is TGTGCCAGCAGCATCGGTCGGGGTTCGAGCAATCAGCCCCAGCATTTT.

This chain joins TRBV13 and TRBJ1-5; D may be TRBD1 (6 bases). The germline gives CDR1 PRHDT, CDR2 FYEKMQ (reference sequence). The CDR3 has 14 amino acids. The germline V and J ends were trimmed by 0 bases and 4 bases, with 7 bases remaining between them. The DNA of the CDR3 is TGTGCCAGCAGCTTAGGGCAGGGGAATCAGCCCCAGCATTTT. Its translation is CASSLGQGNQPQHF. The full variable domain, rest sourced from reference TRBV13 and TRBJ1-5, is AAGVIQSPRHLIKEKRETATLKCYPIPRHDTVYWYQQGPGQDPQFLISFYEKMQSDKGSIPDRFSAQQFSDYHSELNMSSLELGDSALYFCASSLGQGNQPQHFGDGTRLSIL.

V gene TRBV7-2 combines with J gene TRBJ2-3, with 7 nucleotides matching TRBD2. CDR3 length: 14 amino acids. Losses at the gene ends were 2 bases for V and 1 base for J; bases not matched to a gene: 0. Germline loops: CDR1 SGHTA, CDR2 FQGNSA. The CDR3 DNA reads as TGTGCCAGCAGCTTAAGCGGGGGCACAGATACGCAGTATTTT. This translates into CASSLSGGTDTQYF.

This chain uses TRBV28 with TRBJ1-2, with 10 bases lining up with TRBD1. V lost 7 bases, J lost 2 bases, and 10 bases stayed unmatched. This CDR3 region has 16 residues. Germline lookup yields CDR1 MDHEN and CDR2 SYDVKM. As DNA, the CDR3 is TGTGCCAGCAATCGAGGTGGGACAGGGGTAAACTATGGCTACACCTTC. Its protein is CASNRGGTGVNYGYTF.

The gene calls are TRBV9 and TRBJ2-3; a possible D gene is TRBD1 (5 bases). CDR3 length: 13 residues. Germline V gives CDR1 SGDLS, CDR2 YYNGEE. V was pared by 3 bases and J by 2 bases, with 7 bases between. CDR3 loop: CASSGQNTDTQYF. The CDR3 DNA is TGTGCCAGCAGCGGACAGAACACAGATACGCAGTATTTT.